The 14 T cell receptor beta chains below all came from one sample that was sequenced in a study of T cell changes during pregnancy in multiple sclerosis. Profiling relied on immunoSEQ multiplex PCR, and the TCRdb table lists in-frame clones only, not all of them. This sample carries 50,000 or so clones, about 94% of them seen once, and the ten largest clones take about 4%. The sample here was CD8+ T cells from peripheral blood mononuclear cells, taken after pregnancy. The receptors were gathered from a female donor with multiple sclerosis, enrolled in a pregnancy study.

The rearrangement joins TRBV25-1 to TRBJ2-7; 11 bases are a match to TRBD2. Germline CDR1 reads MGHDK; CDR2 reads SYGVNS. Trimming at V came to 3 bases and at J to 3 bases, leaving 4 bases not matched to a gene. The CDR3 totals 15 residues. CDR3 region: CASSEGLAELYEQYF. CDR3 bases: TGTGCCAGCAGTGAGGGACTAGCGGAGCTCTACGAGCAGTACTTC.

The V gene is TRBV6-5, the J gene TRBJ1-1; possible D gene TRBD1, 5 bases. The CDR3 totals 13 residues. Trimming removed 4 bases from V and 5 bases from J, with 11 bases in between. CDR1 and CDR2 from the germline V gene are MNHEY and SVGAGI. The CDR3 is CASSSPGLTEAFF. CDR3 in DNA: TGTGCCAGCAGTTCTCCGGGACTAACTGAAGCTTTCTTT.

The V gene is TRBV27, the J gene TRBJ2-2; 7 nucleotides align to TRBD1. The CDR3 length is 16 residues. CDR1 and CDR2 (germline): MNHEY, SMNVEV (reference sequence). V lost 5 bases, J lost 6 bases, and 12 bases stayed unmatched. The CDR3 region is CASSPLLDREAGELFF. The CDR3, as DNA: TGTGCCAGCAGTCCCCTCCTCGACAGGGAAGCCGGGGAGCTGTTTTTT.

The V gene is TRBV6-5, the J gene TRBJ1-4; possibly TRBD1 for D (5 bases). CDR3 length: 14 residues. V shed 4 bases and J shed 5 bases, with 11 bases lying between them. In germline, CDR1 is MNHEY, CDR2 SVGAGI. This CDR3 is CASSSTAGNEKLFF. CDR3 nucleotides: TGTGCCAGCAGTTCGACAGCGGGAAATGAAAAACTGTTTTTT.

This chain joins TRBV7-9 and TRBJ2-1, with D possibly matching TRBD1 (5 bases). The CDR3 is 14 amino acids. V was cut by 3 bases and J by 2 bases, with 8 bases left in between. Looked up from germline, CDR1 is SEHNR and CDR2 is FQNEAQ (reference sequence). CDR3 coding DNA: TGTGCCAGCAGCTTTCAAGGGGCCTACAATGAGCAGTTCTTC. Amino acid sequence: CASSFQGAYNEQFF.

This clone was seen a single time. V is TRBV27 and J is TRBJ2-7; D perhaps matches TRBD2 (5 bases). Per germline, CDR1 MNHEY and CDR2 SMNVEV (reference sequence). The length of the CDR3 is 12 residues. Trimming left V 2 bases short and J 7 bases short, with 9 bases between. CDR3 in amino acids: CASSLEGREQYF. The CDR3 DNA is TGTGCCAGCAGTTTAGAGGGTAGAGAGCAGTACTTC.

This clone was counted a single time. This chain connects TRBV7-9 to TRBJ1-1; D is perhaps TRBD1 (5 bases). Germline CDR1 is SEHNR and CDR2 is FQNEAQ (reference sequence). There are 14 residues in the CDR3. V lost 4 bases, J lost 4 bases, and 13 bases lay in between. CDR3 coding DNA: TGTGCCAGCAGCTCCCCCCCCAGGGCCACTGAAGCTTTCTTT. Its translation is CASSSPPRATEAFF.

CDR3 region: CATTTPGSGLRTEAFF. The CDR3 nucleotides read TGTGCCACCACCACCCCGGGAAGCGGGCTCCGCACTGAAGCTTTCTTT. The genes are TRBV2 and TRBJ1-1; D ambiguous. V gave up 10 bases and J gave up 4 bases, with 25 bases separating them. Germline CDR1 SNHLY, CDR2 FYNNEI. This CDR3 region has 16 residues.

The chain's CDR3 is CSATGLYEQYF. The CDR3 bases are TGCAGTGCTACGGGTCTGTACGAGCAGTACTTC. The chain carries TRBV20-1 and TRBJ2-7; D uncertain. CDR1 and CDR2 (germline): DFQATT, SNEGSKA (reference sequence). The CDR3 is made up of 11 amino acids. V dropped 4 bases and J dropped 4 bases, with 8 bases sitting between them.

The V call is TRBV6-1, the J call TRBJ2-2; TRBD1 matches 7 bases. V was clipped by 4 bases and J by 2 bases; unmatched bases: 7. Germline loops: CDR1 MNHNS, CDR2 SASEGT. The CDR3 extends over 16 amino acids. The DNA of the CDR3 is TGTGCCAGCAGTGGACAGGGTTGGGTTAACACCGGGGAGCTGTTTTTT. Protein sequence: CASSGQGWVNTGELFF.

The chain employs TRBV27 and TRBJ2-7; D may be TRBD1 (6 bases). Germline loops: CDR1 MNHEY, CDR2 SMNVEV (reference sequence). The CDR3 covers 11 residues. V was shortened by 10 bases and J by 4 bases, with 11 bases between the two germline ends. CDR3 residues: CAIGRGYEQYF. The CDR3 region has the DNA TGTGCCATAGGCAGGGGATACGAGCAGTACTTC.

The chain employs TRBV7-9 and TRBJ2-1, with 10 bases identical to TRBD2. The CDR3 runs 15 residues. After removal of 2 bases from V and 10 bases from J, the junction contained 8 bases not matched to a gene. From germline, CDR1 is SEHNR and CDR2 FQNEAQ (reference sequence). CDR3 sequence: CASSLYQRGGDEQFF. The CDR3 DNA is TGTGCCAGCAGCTTATATCAGCGGGGGGGAGACGAGCAGTTCTTC.

V gene TRBV7-9 combines with J gene TRBJ2-2; D possibly corresponds to TRBD1 (6 bases). Deletions cut 4 bases from V and 6 bases from J, with 24 bases between. The CDR3 contains 18 residues. Per germline, CDR1 SEHNR and CDR2 FQNEAQ (reference sequence). The CDR3 DNA reads as TGTGCCAGCAGCTCACCGGGACATGAAATAACCCGGGCCGGGGAGCTGTTTTTT. This gives the protein CASSSPGHEITRAGELFF.

This rearrangement joins TRBV21-1 to TRBJ2-2; the listed D gene, TRBD1, was not tested against the DNA. TRBV21-1 is recorded as a pseudogene. The CDR3 consists of 17 residues. CDR3 amino acids: CASSSRDRGARTGELFF. The CDR3 DNA sequence: TGTGCCAGCAGCAGCCGGGACAGGGGGGCGAGAACCGGGGAGCTGTTTTTT.